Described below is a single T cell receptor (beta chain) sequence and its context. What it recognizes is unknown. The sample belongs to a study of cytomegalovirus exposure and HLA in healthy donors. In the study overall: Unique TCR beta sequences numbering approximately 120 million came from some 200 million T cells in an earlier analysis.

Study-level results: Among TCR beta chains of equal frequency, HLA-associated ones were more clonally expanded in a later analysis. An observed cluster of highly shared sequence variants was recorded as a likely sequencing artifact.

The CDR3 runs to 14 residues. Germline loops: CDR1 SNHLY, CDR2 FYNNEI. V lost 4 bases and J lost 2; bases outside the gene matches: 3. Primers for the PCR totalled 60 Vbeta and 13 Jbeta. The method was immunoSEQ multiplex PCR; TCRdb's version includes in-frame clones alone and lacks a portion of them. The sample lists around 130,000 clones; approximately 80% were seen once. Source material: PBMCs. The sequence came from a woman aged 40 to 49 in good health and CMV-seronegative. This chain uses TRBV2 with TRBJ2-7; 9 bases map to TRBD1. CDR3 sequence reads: CASSGWTGAYEQYF. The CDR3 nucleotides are TGTGCCAGCAGTGGGTGGACAGGGGCCTACGAGCAGTACTTC.